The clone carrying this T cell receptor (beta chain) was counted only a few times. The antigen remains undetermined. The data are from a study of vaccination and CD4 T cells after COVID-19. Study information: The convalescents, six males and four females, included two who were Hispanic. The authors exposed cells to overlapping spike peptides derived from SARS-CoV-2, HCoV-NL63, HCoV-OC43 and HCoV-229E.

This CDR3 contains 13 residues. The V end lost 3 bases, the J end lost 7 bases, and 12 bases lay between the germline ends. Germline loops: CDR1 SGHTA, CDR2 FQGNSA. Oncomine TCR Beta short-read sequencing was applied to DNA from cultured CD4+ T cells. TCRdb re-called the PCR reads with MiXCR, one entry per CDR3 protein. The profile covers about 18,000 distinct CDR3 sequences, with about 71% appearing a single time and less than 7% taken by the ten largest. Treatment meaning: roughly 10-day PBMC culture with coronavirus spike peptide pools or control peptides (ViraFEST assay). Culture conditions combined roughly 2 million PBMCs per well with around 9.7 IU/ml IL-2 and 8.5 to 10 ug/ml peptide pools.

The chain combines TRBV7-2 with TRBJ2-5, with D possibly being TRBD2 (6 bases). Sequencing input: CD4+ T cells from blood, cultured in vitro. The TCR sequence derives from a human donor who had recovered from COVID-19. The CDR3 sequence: CASSFTSIGTQYF. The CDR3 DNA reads TGTGCCAGCAGCTTTACTAGCATTGGGACCCAGTACTTC.